This T cell receptor beta chain was found in a study of shared clonotypes between healthy human individuals (dated by TCRdb to the early 2020s). For the wider study: Two women and a few men aged 18 to 49 years were included in the cohort. Per donor, three plates each were used for CD4 naive and CD4 memory, two for CD8 naive, and one for CD8 memory. Blood TCR repertoires of about five healthy adults were deeply sequenced to estimate repertoire size and the extent of clonotype sharing between individuals. Different laboratories and diverse techniques were used to prepare libraries and sequence TCR repertoires, to increase sequencing depth and limit assay-specific biases. Each donor's leukapheresis produced roughly between roughly 0.9 and 8.9 billion PBMCs. Results and caveats for the whole study, not just this receptor: Higher generation probabilities were observed for clonotypes shared by all four sorted-subset donors than for non-shared clonotypes. Larger estimated clonotype richness was generally found for naive subsets than for memory subsets. Pairwise subsampling led to the expectation that sequencing depth would affect the degree of clonotype sharing among donors. The small number of donors limited the genetic and exposure-history diversity represented. Even with the large sequencing depth, rarefaction of the sorted-subset datasets indicated that sequencing was incomplete. About 5% of naive CD4, around 4% of naive CD8, about 2.1% of memory CD4, and roughly 0.4% of memory CD8 clonotypes were shared across a few donors. Sampling was restricted to blood, and TCR repertoires in tissue are likely to differ from TCR repertoires in blood.

The CDR3, from cysteine to phenylalanine, totals 14 residues. The entry retains the CDR3 DNA only, 42 bases that are in frame from base 1. CDR1 and CDR2 are read off the germline V gene (reference sequence) as SEHNR and FQNEAQ. V lost 5 bases and J lost 4 bases; the stretch between them is 14 bases long. Using the deep immunoSEQ assay, TCR CDR3 regions were amplified from genomic DNA by multiplex PCR. For each cell subset, the extracted genomic DNA was distributed evenly across all wells of several immunoSEQ 96-well plates, and each plate served as one replicate. For sorted subsets, roughly 190 ng of genomic DNA, equivalent to about 30,000 T cell genomes, went into each replicate PCR. Purified libraries were quantified with a Qubit 3.0 fluorometer, sized on a Bioanalyzer 2100, and re-quantified with the KAPA Library Quantification kit. Every immunoSEQ 96-well plate was sequenced on a dedicated single-read 150-cycle Illumina NextSeq 550 flow cell. The original methods were these. Because only junctional sequences without quality scores were contained in the immunoSEQ output, filtering matching that applied to full-length reads could not be performed. Sequences were annotated with PyIR, a Python wrapper for IgBLAST v1.9, and V/J genes and CDR3 were assigned using IMGT germline references. Any read was removed if the V/J assignment was weak (E-value above 1e-6), the CDR3 was missing, or the read contained stop codons, out-of-frame junctions, or ambiguous translated residues. V3J clonotypes were defined as sequences sharing an identical inferred V gene, J gene, and CDR3 amino acid sequence. The percentage overlap between two repertoires was calculated by dividing the number of shared unique clonotypes by the size of the smaller repertoire. Richness of each repertoire was evaluated using RTK rarefaction, the Chao1 estimator, and Recon v2.1 estimates of unobserved clonotypes. OLGA was used to compute generation probabilities for all TCRbeta clonotypes that the gDNA method yielded from four donors. TCRdb retrieved this table from immuneACCESS and kept in-frame rearrangements only. Not all clones are present; in checked studies, unresolved V genes account for under half, and no reason is known for the remainder. V and J calls and clone size are as listed in that table; D and trimming were resolved from the DNA. This sample lists some 2.1 million clones; 90% to 95% were detected once. The ten largest clones represent around 1.7% of the sample.

CD8 naive samples were obtained by positive selection for CCR7 among CD45RO-negative cells, yielding a CD45RA+CCR7+ population from which TemRA cells were excluded. The donors were healthy, HIV-negative adults with no recently reported acute infections or vaccinations. All donors were Caucasian adults living in Nashville, Tennessee, USA. After blood collection by leukapheresis, PBMCs were isolated using Ficoll-Histopaque density gradient centrifugation and then cryopreserved in the vapor phase of liquid nitrogen. Analytical flow cytometry was used to check the purity and quantity of every magnetically sorted T cell population. From each sorted fraction, genomic DNA was isolated and quantified by UV absorbance on a Nanodrop 2000c. Comments on this clone: Its specific antigen is unknown. Base qualities are not at hand, and no much larger clone is one base apart.

The TCR comes from a man aged 18 to 29 in good health. Some clones in this sample may be carry-over from other donors' samples. The sample comprised naive CD8+ T cells from PBMCs. This sample's cell subset or site label indicates: CD45RA+CCR7+. The chain joins TRBV7-9 to TRBJ1-1; no D gene is confidently identified. The DNA sequence is TGTGCCAGCAGCCCGGGATTTGGAGGCACTGAAGCTTTCTTT. Translation gives CASSPGFGGTEAFF.